This T cell receptor (beta chain) is from a study of blood T cells in healthy people across ages. General study points: The study regarded diversity estimates from one million T cells as underestimates.

Through a sample-barcoded 5' primer and a J-beta primer mix, a second PCR was run for roughly 7 to 11 cycles. Carrying 12 random nucleotides, a template-switch adaptor labeled each individual cDNA molecule. Each CDR3 protein is one row after TCRdb ran MiXCR on the 5' RACE reads. The repertoire holds roughly 640,000 distinct CDR3 sequences, with under 30% as singletons. Details on this clonotype: The target antigen is unknown.

Every sample yielded at least 6.5 million isolated PBMCs. Total RNA, at least 6 micrograms per sample, came from PBMCs. The CDR3 runs to 14 residues. Germline V gene data show CDR1 as LNHDA and CDR2 as SQIVND (reference sequence). V lost 5 bases, J lost 0 bases, and 7 bases lay in between. The sample comprised blood. The chain joins TRBV19 to TRBJ2-2; D is unclear. This clonotype was sampled from a woman at least 80 years old in good health. CDR3 sequence: CASSANTNTGELFF. The CDR3 region has the DNA TGTGCCAGTAGTGCTAATACGAACACCGGGGAGCTGTTTTTT.